This T cell receptor beta chain was documented in a study of T cells in Graves' hyperthyroidism and ophthalmopathy. Many counts were recorded for this clonotype. Amplified TCR beta CDR3 regions derived from RNA transcripts. The HTBI primer set was used in a first-round RT-PCR of the TCR CDR3. TCRdb reprocessed the multiplex PCR reads with MiXCR, giving one entry per CDR3 protein. The sample includes roughly 700,000 distinct CDR3 sequences, roughly 15% seen only once; the top ten take about a tenth. The TCR originated in a woman under 30 with Graves' hyperthyroidism. Sequencing was performed on blood.

This CDR3 reads CASSLYSVTGELFF. In DNA, the CDR3 is TGTGCCAGCAGTCTGTACTCAGTTACCGGGGAGCTGTTTTTT. This sequence joins TRBV6-2 or TRBV6-3 and TRBJ2-2; D remains ambiguous. CDR3 length equals 14 residues. The V gene's germline CDR1 is MNHEY and CDR2 SVGEGT. Trimming stripped 5 bases from V and 5 bases from J, with 12 bases between.